This paragraph reports one TCR beta chain. Its antigen remains unidentified. The sample comes from a study of shared clonotypes between healthy human individuals. Using immunoSEQ multiplex PCR, the repertoire was profiled, and TCRdb retains in-frame clones only, with some absent. The data contain about 2.4 million clones, approximately 94% of them singletons. Germline V gives CDR1 SGHTA, CDR2 FQGNSA. This CDR3 has 13 residues. Trimming took 6 bases from V and 9 from J, leaving 15 bases between them. Study-level points and caveats: It was anticipated that sequencing depth would influence how many clonotypes donors shared.

The receptor was isolated from a man between 18 and 29 years old in good health. Sequencing input: naive CD4+ T cells sorted from blood. Documented subset: CD45RA+ positively selected. This chain links TRBV7-2 with TRBJ2-1; tentative D call: TRBD1 (6 bases). As DNA, the CDR3 is TGTGCCAGCAGATTTAGGTCCAGGGGTGAGCAGTTCTTC. Its translation: CASRFRSRGEQFF.